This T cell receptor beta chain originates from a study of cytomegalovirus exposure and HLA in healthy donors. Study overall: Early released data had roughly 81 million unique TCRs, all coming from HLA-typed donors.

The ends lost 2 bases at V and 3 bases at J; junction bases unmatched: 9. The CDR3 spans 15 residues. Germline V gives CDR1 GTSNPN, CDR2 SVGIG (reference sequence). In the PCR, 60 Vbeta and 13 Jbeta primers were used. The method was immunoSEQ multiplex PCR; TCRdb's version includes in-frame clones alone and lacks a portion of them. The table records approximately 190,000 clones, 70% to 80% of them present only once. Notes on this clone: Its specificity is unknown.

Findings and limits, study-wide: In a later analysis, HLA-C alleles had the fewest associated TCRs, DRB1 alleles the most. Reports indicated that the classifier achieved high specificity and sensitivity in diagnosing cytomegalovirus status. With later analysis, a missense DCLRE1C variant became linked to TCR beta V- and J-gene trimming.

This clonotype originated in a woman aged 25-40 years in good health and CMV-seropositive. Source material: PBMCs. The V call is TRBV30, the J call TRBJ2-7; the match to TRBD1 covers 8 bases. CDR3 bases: TGTGCCTGGAGTTCCCCAGACAGGGGAAACTACGAGCAGTACTTC. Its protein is CAWSSPDRGNYEQYF.